The following is a TCR beta chain sequence with its context. Its specificity is not known. The data were taken from a study of cytomegalovirus exposure and HLA in healthy donors. Study as a whole: The approximately 130 validation repertoires and the approximately 630 first-cohort repertoires shared a platform, a later analysis reported. Study observations and caveats: The listing of approximately 160 TCR beta chains classed them as cytomegalovirus-associated. The TCR clusters that emerged in the first cohort tended, a later analysis found, to co-occur in the 120 or so validation repertoires.

Method: immunoSEQ multiplex PCR; TCRdb's copy keeps in-frame clones and lacks some. Of 230,000 or so clones in the sample, roughly 88% were seen once. Sequencing input: PBMCs. The TCR sequence derives from a woman younger than 35 in good health and CMV-seronegative.

The CDR3 is CASSRETGGAGAEQFF. DNA of the CDR3: TGCGCCAGCAGCCGGGAGACAGGGGGCGCTGGGGCTGAGCAGTTCTTC. This chain links TRBV4-1 with TRBJ2-1; TRBD1 matches 10 bases. The CDR3 has 16 amino acids. Germline trimming cut 4 bases from V and 9 bases from J; bases unmatched to any gene: 12. The germline V gene has CDR1 MGHRA and CDR2 YSYEKL.